The 20 T cell receptor beta chains below were found in one sample sequenced in a study of control samples from healthy donors and cancer patients. Produced via immunoSEQ multiplex PCR; TCRdb's table is partial and in-frame only. The data hold some 120,000 clones, with about nine tenths observed a single time. Sequencing was performed on blood. The receptor source for this set is a man younger than 35 in good health.

The rearrangement links TRBV6-6 to TRBJ2-7; 7 positions match TRBD1. This CDR3 is 12 amino acids long. The germline CDR1 and CDR2 sequences are MNHNY and SVGAGI (reference sequence). V trimming: 5 bases; J trimming: 5 bases; junction bases outside the gene matches: 3. The CDR3 region has the DNA TGTGCCAGCAGTACAACAGGGGACGAGCAGTACTTC. This translates into CASSTTGDEQYF.

The rearrangement uses TRBV19 and TRBJ1-1; TRBD1 matches at 7 bases. CDR1 is LNHDA and CDR2 is SQIVND in the germline V gene (reference sequence). V shed 3 bases and J 2 bases; nucleotides not matched to a gene: 3. The CDR3 runs 14 residues. The CDR3 sequence is CASSINRGNTEAFF. The DNA for the CDR3 is TGTGCCAGTAGTATTAACAGGGGAAACACTGAAGCTTTCTTT.

In its sample, this clone was seen once. The gene calls are TRBV27 and TRBJ2-3, with 8 bases lining up with TRBD1. Germline V lookup: CDR1 MNHEY, CDR2 SMNVEV (reference sequence). The junction had 7 bases not matched to a gene; V was cut back by 5 bases and J by 0 bases. CDR3 length: 16 residues. The CDR3 is CASSGPTGVSTDTQYF. In nucleotides, the CDR3 is TGTGCCAGCAGTGGCCCGACAGGGGTTAGCACAGATACGCAGTATTTT.

This chain links TRBV6-6 with TRBJ1-5; D unresolved. The CDR3 has 12 amino acids. Germline V lookup: CDR1 MNHNY, CDR2 SVGAGI (reference sequence). The germline V and J ends were trimmed by 11 bases and 6 bases, with 14 bases remaining between them. The CDR3 DNA reads TGTGCCGCCGGGGATGGAGGTCAGCCCCAGCATTTT. Its protein is CAAGDGGQPQHF.

The chain uses TRBV28 and TRBJ2-3; tentatively, D is TRBD1 (6 bases). Between the trimmed V and J ends, which lost 3 bases and 8 bases, there was a span of 15 bases. The CDR3 is made up of 14 amino acids. Germline loops: CDR1 MDHEN, CDR2 SYDVKM. The CDR3 protein is CASSLGTGPGTQYF. CDR3 bases: TGTGCCAGCAGTTTGGGTACAGGGCCGGGTACGCAGTATTTT.

This clone turned up a few times. This may arise from a read error, as a much more abundant clone is one base away. This sample also contains other DNA sequences that code for the same CDR3. The J gene is TRBJ1-1, the V gene TRBV5-1; D is perhaps TRBD1 (5 bases). Trimming took off 0 bases at V and 3 bases at J, with 9 bases between the two ends. CDR3 length: 14 residues. Germline V gene data show CDR1 as SGHRS and CDR2 as YFSETQ. The CDR3 loop reads CASSLAGGYTEAFF. The CDR3 DNA is TGCGCCAGCAGCTTGGCCGGGGGTTACACTGAAGCTTTCTTT.

The chain has TRBV2 and TRBJ2-1; the match to TRBD1 covers 11 bases. V trimming: 10 bases; J trimming: 3 bases; junction bases outside the gene matches: 5. The CDR3 loop spans 14 amino acids. Germline CDR1 and CDR2: SNHLY and FYNNEI. In DNA form, the CDR3 reads TGTGCCACCCGGACAGGGGGCATCTACAATGAGCAGTTCTTC. Translating gives CATRTGGIYNEQFF.

The chain uses TRBV15 and TRBJ1-1; D gene uncertain. The length of the CDR3 is 15 residues. From germline, CDR1 is LNHNV and CDR2 YYDKDF (reference sequence). V lost 0 bases, J lost 1 base, and 9 bases lay in between. The CDR3 loop is CATSRDPRGNTEAFF. The CDR3 DNA sequence: TGTGCCACCAGCAGAGATCCCCGGGGGAACACTGAAGCTTTCTTT.

In its sample, this clone was seen once. This chain links TRBV7-2 with TRBJ1-1; maybe TRBD1 (6 bases). V lost 3 bases and J lost 3, with 8 bases in between. Looked up from germline, CDR1 is SGHTA and CDR2 is FQGNSA. This CDR3 has 13 amino acids. The DNA of the CDR3 is TGTGCCAGCAGCTTCACAGGGCACACTGAAGCTTTCTTT. This encodes CASSFTGHTEAFF.

This chain joins TRBV5-8 and TRBJ2-3; a possible D gene is TRBD1 (6 bases). V gave up 2 bases and J gave up 1 base, with 8 bases separating them. Germline V gene lookup returns CDR1 SGHTS and CDR2 YDEGEE. The CDR3 contains 14 residues. CDR3 bases: TGTGCCAGCAGCTTACAGGGCGGCACAGATACGCAGTATTTT. This codes for CASSLQGGTDTQYF.

The CDR3 sequence is CASSVGREVRVGETQYF. The CDR3 nucleotides read TGTGCCAGCAGCGTAGGGCGGGAGGTGCGTGTTGGAGAGACCCAGTACTTC. This chain connects TRBV9 to TRBJ2-5; 8 bases agree with TRBD2. The CDR3 contains 17 residues. V trimming: 0 bases; J trimming: 4 bases; junction bases outside the gene matches: 11. Germline CDR1 and CDR2: SGDLS and YYNGEE. Full variable domain (remainder filled in from reference TRBV9 and TRBJ2-5): DSGVTQTPKHLITATGQRVTLRCSPRSGDLSVYWYQQSLDQGLQFLIQYYNGEERAKGNILERFSAQQFPDLHSELNLSSLELGDSALYFCASSVGREVRVGETQYFGPGTRLLVL.

The V call is TRBV7-2, the J call TRBJ2-1, with D possibly being TRBD1 (6 bases). Trimming removed 5 bases from V and 13 bases from J, with 12 bases in between. In germline, CDR1 is SGHTA, CDR2 FQGNSA. The CDR3 runs 11 residues. In nucleotides, the CDR3 is TGTGCCAGCAGCCCCCGGGACAATCAGTTCTTC. As protein: CASSPRDNQFF.

The chain has TRBV19 and TRBJ2-5, with TRBD2 as a possible D gene (6 bases). The CDR3 spans 13 residues. V lost 6 bases and J lost 5, with 13 bases in between. The germline gives CDR1 LNHDA, CDR2 SQIVND (reference sequence). The CDR3 DNA sequence: TGTGCCAGTAGCCGGGACTTGAGGGAGACCCAGTACTTC. Amino acids: CASSRDLRETQYF.

This chain links TRBV29-1 with TRBJ1-3; D is possibly TRBD1 (5 bases). V lost 7 bases to trimming and J lost 0 bases, with 13 bases between them. The CDR3 is made up of 14 amino acids. Germline assignment: CDR1 SQVTM and CDR2 ANQGSEA. This CDR3 is CSALMTASGNTIYF. In nucleotides, the CDR3 is TGCAGCGCTCTAATGACAGCCTCTGGAAACACCATATATTTT.

This chain uses TRBV5-1 with TRBJ1-3, with D perhaps TRBD1 (6 bases). Germline-derived CDR1 and CDR2 are SGHRS and YFSETQ. Trimming left V 4 bases short and J 0 bases short, with 17 bases between. The CDR3 runs to 17 residues. This CDR3 reads CASSPQPQGSSGNTIYF. CDR3 in DNA: TGCGCCAGCAGCCCCCAACCACAGGGCAGCTCTGGAAACACCATATATTTT.

The rearrangement links TRBV28 to TRBJ1-5, with TRBD1 matching 11 bases. Germline V gives CDR1 MDHEN, CDR2 SYDVKM. J gave up 6 bases and V 5 bases, and 12 bases lay outside the gene matches. This CDR3 spans 17 amino acids. The CDR3 is CASSALRTGGFRQPQHF. CDR3 DNA: TGTGCCAGCAGTGCACTACGGACAGGGGGCTTTCGTCAGCCCCAGCATTTT.

The chain employs TRBV5-4 and TRBJ1-1, with D possibly TRBD1 on 6 matching bases. The ends were cut back, 0 bases at V and 6 bases at J, with 9 bases in the middle. Germline lookup yields CDR1 SGHNT and CDR2 YYREEE (reference sequence). This CDR3 is built from 13 residues. CDR3 loop: CASSLEGGPEAFF. CDR3 nucleotide sequence: TGTGCCAGCAGCTTGGAAGGGGGTCCTGAAGCTTTCTTT.

The V and J genes are TRBV14 and TRBJ1-1, with D maybe TRBD1 (5 bases). Germline V lookup: CDR1 SGHDN, CDR2 FVKESK. The CDR3 totals 16 residues. Trimming removed 4 bases from V and 0 bases from J, with 15 bases in between. The CDR3 loop is CASSPGTYRMNTEAFF. Written as DNA, the CDR3 is TGTGCCAGCAGCCCCGGGACCTATAGGATGAACACTGAAGCTTTCTTT.

This chain uses TRBV6-5 with TRBJ1-1; no clear D gene. This CDR3 comprises 16 residues. V lost 0 bases and J 1 base, leaving 12 bases between the germline ends. Germline V gene sequence: CDR1 MNHEY, CDR2 SVGAGI. This CDR3 reads CASSYSSRTGNTEAFF. The CDR3 DNA is TGTGCCAGCAGTTACTCCTCACGGACCGGGAACACTGAAGCTTTCTTT.

The chain is built from TRBV4-1 and TRBJ1-1; D is undetermined. Germline V gene data show CDR1 as MGHRA and CDR2 as YSYEKL. V was clipped by 4 bases and J by 1 base, with 10 bases between them. This CDR3 contains 14 residues. The CDR3 DNA sequence: TGCGCCAGCAGCCTTGGACCGAAGAACACTGAAGCTTTCTTT. It codes for CASSLGPKNTEAFF.